This TCR beta chain was obtained from a study of response to subunit inactivated influenza vaccine. Findings of the study overall: The authors put forward the suggestion that each seasonal influenza vaccination may bring in only a limited number of new T cells.

TCRdb itself ran the RT-PCR reads through MiXCR, one entry per CDR3 protein. This table has about 530,000 distinct CDR3 sequences, around 11% appearing once. The CDR3 runs to 15 residues. Germline V gene data show CDR1 as PRHDT and CDR2 as FYEKMQ (reference sequence). V was cut by 3 bases and J by 5 bases, with 11 bases left in between. The table lists this clonotype with many counts. The antigen is unknown. This sequence joins TRBV13 and TRBJ1-6; a weak D match, TRBD1 (5 bases). The sequence was obtained from a man in his forties or fifties who received an inactivated influenza vaccine. The sequences come from PBMCs from blood, collected on the day of vaccination. CDR3 region: CASSFSGRDNSPLHF. The CDR3 DNA reads TGTGCCAGCAGCTTCTCAGGGAGGGATAATTCACCCCTCCACTTT.